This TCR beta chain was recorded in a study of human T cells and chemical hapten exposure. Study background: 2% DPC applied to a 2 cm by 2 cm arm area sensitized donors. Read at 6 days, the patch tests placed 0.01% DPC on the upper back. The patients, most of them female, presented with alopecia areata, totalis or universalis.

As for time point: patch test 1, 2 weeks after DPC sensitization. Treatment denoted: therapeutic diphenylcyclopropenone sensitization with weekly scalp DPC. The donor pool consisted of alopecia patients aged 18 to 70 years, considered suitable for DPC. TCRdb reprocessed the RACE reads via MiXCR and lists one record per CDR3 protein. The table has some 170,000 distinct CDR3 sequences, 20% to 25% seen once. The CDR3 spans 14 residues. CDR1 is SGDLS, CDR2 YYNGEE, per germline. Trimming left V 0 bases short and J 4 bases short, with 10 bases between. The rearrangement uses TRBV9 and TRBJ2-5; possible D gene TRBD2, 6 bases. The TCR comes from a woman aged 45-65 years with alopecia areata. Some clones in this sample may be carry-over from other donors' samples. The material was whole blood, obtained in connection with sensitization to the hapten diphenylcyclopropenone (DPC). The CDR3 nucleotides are TGTGCCAGCAGCGTAGCTATCGGGGGAGAGACCCAGTACTTC. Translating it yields CASSVAIGGETQYF. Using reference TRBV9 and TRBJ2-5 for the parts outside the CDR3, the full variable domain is DSGVTQTPKHLITATGQRVTLRCSPRSGDLSVYWYQQSLDQGLQFLIQYYNGEERAKGNILERFSAQQFPDLHSELNLSSLELGDSALYFCASSVAIGGETQYFGPGTRLLVL.